This T cell receptor beta chain was sequenced in a study of T-cell memory formation after mild COVID-19. TCRdb ran MiXCR on the 5' RACE reads and lists one entry per CDR3 protein. This sample has fewer than 250,000 distinct CDR3 sequences, with around 30% found just once. The length of the CDR3 is 14 residues. V was clipped by 0 bases and J by 7 bases, with 11 bases between them. CDR1 SGHRS and CDR2 YFSETQ come from the germline V gene. Findings of the study overall: A second wave of clones peaked on day 37, and their SARS-CoV-2 specificity went unconfirmed.

The table lists this clonotype with a few counts. The antigen remains unidentified. This TCR derives from an adult woman who had mild COVID-19 (a few samples of this study predate the infection). Cell type and time point are not known. Specimen: PBMCs or a T cell subset sorted from them (not recorded which). The rearrangement joins TRBV5-1 to TRBJ2-1; D is ambiguous. The DNA for the CDR3 is TGCGCCAGCAGCTTGGGCGATATGGGAAATGAGCAGTTCTTC. Its protein is CASSLGDMGNEQFF.